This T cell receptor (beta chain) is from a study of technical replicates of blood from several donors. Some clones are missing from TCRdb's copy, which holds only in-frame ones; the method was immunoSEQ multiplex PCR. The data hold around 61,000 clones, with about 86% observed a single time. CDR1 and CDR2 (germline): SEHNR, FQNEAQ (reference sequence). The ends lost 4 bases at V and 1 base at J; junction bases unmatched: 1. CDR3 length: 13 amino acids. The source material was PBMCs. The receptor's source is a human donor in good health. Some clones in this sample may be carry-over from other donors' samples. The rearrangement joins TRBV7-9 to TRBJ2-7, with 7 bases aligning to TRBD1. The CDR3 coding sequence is TGTGCCAGCAGCTGGGGACAGTCCTACGAGCAGTACTTC. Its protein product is CASSWGQSYEQYF.